One sample yielded the 28 T cell receptor beta chains listed below, sequenced in a study of vaccination effects on CD4 cells after COVID-19 (dated 2022 in TCRdb). For these receptors, no antigen is known. The library was generated by the immunoSEQ multiplex PCR assay. The table was pulled from immuneACCESS by TCRdb, which kept in-frame rearrangements only. Such tables lose some clones; where checked, under half of the loss comes from unresolved V genes, and the rest has no known cause. This sample is represented by about 55,000 clones; under 75% of them were singletons. Around 20% of the sample rests with the top ten. In the ViraFEST assay, PBMC were stimulated with viral peptide pools, and TCR sequencing was then used to find antigen-specific CD4+ T cell clonotypes based on their expansion. After less than 13 days of culture, CD4+ T cells were isolated with the EasySep CD4+ T cell isolation kit. Healthy vaccine recipients had no prior SARS-CoV-2 infection, confirmed by negative nucleocapsid antibodies before and after vaccination.

Here the sequenced sample was CD4+ T cells from PBMCs cultured with SARS-CoV-2 spike peptides, taken before COVID-19 vaccination. The cell subset or site tag for this specimen amounts to: SARS-CoV-2 spike overlapping peptide pool stimulation. The receptor set was obtained from a human donor who received a COVID-19 vaccine.

This clone has a handful of counts. This chain links TRBV18 with TRBJ2-7, with D tentatively TRBD1 or TRBD2 (5 bases each). The CDR3 has 13 amino acids. The V end was cut by 6 bases, the J end by 7 bases, with 16 bases between. Germline V lookup: CDR1 KGHSH, CDR2 LQKENI. The CDR3 DNA sequence: TGTGCCAGCTCTGCAGGGAGCAATTTGGAGCAGTACTTC. Its translation is CASSAGSNLEQYF.

V usage is TRBV6-1 and J usage is TRBJ1-2; 11 bases align to TRBD1. Trimming at V came to 3 bases and at J to 4 bases, leaving 10 bases not matched to a gene. Germline CDR1 and CDR2: MNHNS and SASEGT. The CDR3 extends over 17 amino acids. The CDR3 DNA reads as TGTGCCAGCAGTGATCCCGGGACAGGGGGTGATGGCTATGGCTACACCTTC. Encoded protein: CASSDPGTGGDGYGYTF.

The rearrangement uses TRBV28 and TRBJ1-2, with a tentative D call TRBD1 (6 bases). The germline V gene has CDR1 MDHEN and CDR2 SYDVKM. The CDR3 runs to 14 residues. V was cut by 6 bases and J by 4 bases, with 15 bases left in between. Written as DNA, the CDR3 is TGTGCCAGCAGCGTGGACAGCGGAATCTATGGCTACACCTTC. Protein: CASSVDSGIYGYTF.

The V call is TRBV7-8, the J call TRBJ2-5; 9 nucleotides line up with TRBD1. J gave up 5 bases and V 1 base, and 8 bases lay outside the gene matches. The CDR3 totals 16 residues. Germline V gene lookup returns CDR1 SGHVS and CDR2 FQNEAQ. In DNA, the CDR3 is TGTGCCAGCAGCTTAGTGGACAGGGGCCCCCGGGAGACCCAGTACTTC. It translates to CASSLVDRGPRETQYF.

The chain employs TRBV4-1 and TRBJ1-3; D not certain. Germline-derived CDR1 and CDR2 are MGHRA and YSYEKL. The V end was cut by 4 bases, the J end by 4 bases, with 11 bases between. The CDR3 has 14 residues. CDR3 sequence (DNA): TGCGCCAGCAGCCTAGAACACCGGGGAAACACCATATATTTT. Its protein is CASSLEHRGNTIYF.

The chain couples TRBV30 to TRBJ2-1, with D perhaps matching TRBD2 (5 bases). V lost 6 bases, J lost 8 bases, and 14 bases lay in between. CDR1 is GTSNPN, CDR2 SVGIG, per germline (reference sequence). The CDR3 has 12 residues. In DNA form, the CDR3 reads TGTGCCTGTGGACCAGCGGAAGATGAGCAGTTCTTC. Its translation: CACGPAEDEQFF. The variable domain in full, completed from reference TRBV30 and TRBJ2-1, reads SQTIHQWPATLVQPVGSPLSLECTVEGTSNPNLYWYRQAAGRGLQLLFYSVGIGQISSEVPQNLSASRPQDRQFILSSKKLLLSDSGFYLCACGPAEDEQFFGPGTRLTVL.

J is TRBJ1-2 and V is TRBV6-5; 9 positions match TRBD1. The J segment lost 3 bases and the V segment lost 6 bases, leaving 2 bases of the junction unmatched. The CDR3 sequence is 13 residues long. Germline loops: CDR1 MNHEY, CDR2 SVGAGI. The CDR3 DNA is TGTGCCAGCAGCCGGACAGGGGACTATGGCTACACCTTC. This sequence encodes CASSRTGDYGYTF.

As to this clone: The sample holds other DNA sequences that translate to the same CDR3. The V call is TRBV5-1, the J call TRBJ2-2; possibly TRBD1 for D (6 bases). The CDR3 covers 15 residues. Trimming removed 0 bases from V and 4 bases from J, with 10 bases in between. Germline values: CDR1 SGHRS, CDR2 YFSETQ. The CDR3 DNA follows: TGCGCCAGCAGCTTGGGAGGGGGTAGCACCGGGGAGCTGTTTTTT. As protein: CASSLGGGSTGELFF.

This clone was observed a handful of times. V is TRBV5-4 and J is TRBJ1-1; D remains unclear. With 7 bases removed from V and 1 base from J, the gap between germline ends came to 17 bases. Germline V gives CDR1 SGHNT, CDR2 YYREEE (reference sequence). The CDR3 is 15 amino acids. CDR3 coding DNA: TGTGCCAGCTCCCCCGGGCCGTTGGCGAACACTGAAGCTTTCTTT. It codes for CASSPGPLANTEAFF.

The V call is TRBV20-1, the J call TRBJ2-2; 10 nucleotides align to TRBD2. V was pared by 3 bases and J by 7 bases, with 5 bases of the junction left unmatched. This CDR3 is built from 14 residues. CDR1 and CDR2 (germline): DFQATT, SNEGSKA (reference sequence). CDR3 coding DNA: TGCAGTGCTAGTCCTAGCGGGAGTCTCGGGGAGCTGTTTTTT. Residues: CSASPSGSLGELFF.

This clone was seen only a few times. The chain couples TRBV7-9 to TRBJ2-1; possibly TRBD1 for D (6 bases). This CDR3 spans 14 amino acids. The V and J ends lost 2 bases and 7 bases respectively, with 12 bases between them. Germline values: CDR1 SEHNR, CDR2 FQNEAQ (reference sequence). CDR3 loop: CASSLTQGMNEQFF. CDR3 nucleotide sequence: TGTGCCAGCAGCTTAACTCAGGGGATGAATGAGCAGTTCTTC.

V is TRBV7-2 and J is TRBJ1-2; tentatively, D is TRBD1 (5 bases). CDR3 length: 13 amino acids. Trimming shortened V by 5 bases and J by 5 bases, and 12 bases separated the two germline ends. The germline gives CDR1 SGHTA, CDR2 FQGNSA. The CDR3 is CASSEPNRYGYTF. As DNA, the CDR3 is TGTGCCAGCAGCGAACCGAACAGGTATGGCTACACCTTC.

CDR3 amino acids: CASSWGADNEQFF. CDR3 DNA sequence: TGCGCCAGCAGTTGGGGGGCTGACAATGAGCAGTTCTTC. This chain joins TRBV5-1 and TRBJ2-1, with D tentatively TRBD1 or TRBD2 (6 bases each). There are 13 residues in the CDR3. The germline CDR1 and CDR2 sequences are SGHRS and YFSETQ. Trimming removed 5 bases at V and 5 bases at J, with 11 bases between.

This rearrangement joins TRBV6-5 to TRBJ1-2; D gene uncertain. The CDR3 covers 14 residues. V dropped 0 bases and J dropped 9 bases, with 14 bases sitting between them. CDR1 is MNHEY, CDR2 SVGAGI, per germline. The CDR3 DNA reads as TGTGCCAGCAGTTACTCGAACAACGTGGGTCGCTACACCTTC. This encodes CASSYSNNVGRYTF.

The genes are TRBV5-1 and TRBJ1-1; TRBD1 might be the D (5 bases). Germline CDR1 and CDR2: SGHRS and YFSETQ. The V and J ends lost 0 bases and 0 bases respectively, with 12 bases between them. The length of the CDR3 is 16 residues. The CDR3 DNA follows: TGCGCCAGCAGCTTGGCTCTAGGACACATGAACACTGAAGCTTTCTTT. This translates into CASSLALGHMNTEAFF.

The chain joins TRBV2 to TRBJ2-1; 7 nucleotides agree with TRBD1. V shed 6 bases, J shed 5 bases, and the junction held 7 bases outside the gene matches. This CDR3 is 14 amino acids long. CDR1 and CDR2 from the germline V gene are SNHLY and FYNNEI. CDR3: CASRHGTANNEQFF. In DNA form, the CDR3 reads TGTGCCAGCAGGCATGGGACAGCCAACAATGAGCAGTTCTTC. The full variable domain, rest sourced from reference TRBV2 and TRBJ2-1, is EPEVTQTPSHQVTQMGQEVILRCVPISNHLYFYWYRQILGQKVEFLVSFYNNEISEKSEIFDDQFSVERPDGSNFTLKIRSTKLEDSAMYFCASRHGTANNEQFFGPGTRLTVL.

This rearrangement joins TRBV9 to TRBJ2-2; 9 nucleotides agree with TRBD2. V lost 3 bases to trimming and J lost 8 bases; unmatched junction nucleotides: 8. The CDR3 consists of 15 residues. The V gene's germline CDR1 is SGDLS and CDR2 YYNGEE. The CDR3 sequence: CASSEGLAPLGELFF. In DNA, the CDR3 is TGTGCCAGCAGCGAGGGACTAGCCCCTTTGGGGGAGCTGTTTTTT.

This clone was counted a few times. This chain connects TRBV15 to TRBJ2-2; D remains ambiguous. The germline gives CDR1 LNHNV, CDR2 YYDKDF (reference sequence). This CDR3 contains 12 residues. Between the trimmed V and J ends, which lost 3 bases and 7 bases, there was a span of 6 bases. The CDR3 loop reads CATSSGDGELFF. CDR3 DNA sequence: TGTGCCACCAGCAGTGGCGACGGGGAGCTGTTTTTT. The full variable domain, completed using reference TRBV15 and TRBJ2-2, is DAMVIQNPRYQVTQFGKPVTLSCSQTLNHNVMYWYQQKSSQAPKLLFHYYDKDFNNEADTPDNFQSRRPNTSFCFLDIRSPGLGDTAMYLCATSSGDGELFFGEGSRLTVL.

This chain uses TRBV4-2 with TRBJ1-1; D is uncertain. CDR3 size: 14 residues. The V gene's germline CDR1 is LGHNA and CDR2 YNFKEQ. Trimming removed 1 base at V and 0 bases at J, with 6 bases between. CDR3 region: CASSQAGMNTEAFF. CDR3 in DNA: TGTGCCAGCAGCCAAGCAGGAATGAACACTGAAGCTTTCTTT.

The chain has TRBV19 and TRBJ2-5; D is perhaps TRBD1 (6 bases). CDR3 length: 13 residues. The V gene's germline CDR1 is LNHDA and CDR2 SQIVND (reference sequence). V was pared by 3 bases and J by 5 bases, with 10 bases between. CDR3 protein: CASSIRRGETQYF. DNA for the CDR3: TGTGCCAGTAGTATTCGCAGGGGTGAGACCCAGTACTTC.

This rearrangement joins TRBV6-6 to TRBJ1-2; TRBD1 matches 7 bases. V dropped 6 bases and J dropped 5; count of bases not matched to a gene: 12. CDR1 and CDR2 (germline): MNHNY, SVGAGI (reference sequence). The CDR3 length is 15 residues. CDR3 coding DNA: TGTGCCAGCAGAGGCCCGGGGACAGAGCTATATGGCTACACCTTC. Its protein is CASRGPGTELYGYTF.

The V call is TRBV28, the J call TRBJ1-5, with D possibly being TRBD1 (5 bases). This CDR3 contains 14 residues. Trimming stripped 8 bases from V and 0 bases from J, with 11 bases between. CDR1 is MDHEN, CDR2 SYDVKM, per germline. The CDR3 sequence: CASSSGVSNQPQHF. The CDR3 DNA reads TGTGCCAGCTCCTCGGGGGTTAGCAATCAGCCCCAGCATTTT.

This clone has only a few counts. The genes are TRBV6-5 and TRBJ1-1; TRBD1 is a possible D gene (6 bases). The CDR3 runs to 12 residues. Trimming removed 8 bases at V and 7 bases at J, with 14 bases between. The germline V gene has CDR1 MNHEY and CDR2 SVGAGI. The CDR3 sequence: CASGVDSFEAFF. DNA for the CDR3: TGTGCCAGCGGGGTGGACAGTTTTGAAGCTTTCTTT.

This clone was observed a few times. The rearrangement links TRBV7-2 to TRBJ1-1; TRBD1 might be the D (6 bases). V was trimmed by 5 bases and J by 4 bases, leaving 20 bases between them. There are 16 residues in the CDR3. Germline CDR1 and CDR2: SGHTA and FQGNSA. DNA for the CDR3: TGTGCCAGCAGCCCCGGTGGGGGCGGGTGGGTCACTGAAGCTTTCTTT. This codes for CASSPGGGGWVTEAFF.

The J gene is TRBJ1-4, the V gene TRBV18; D unclear. CDR3 length equals 12 residues. CDR1 and CDR2 (germline): KGHSH, LQKENI. The V end lost 2 bases, the J end lost 11 bases, and 9 bases lay between the germline ends. The CDR3 DNA is TGTGCCAGCTCACCATCACGAGACAAACTGTTTTTT. As protein: CASSPSRDKLFF.

The V gene is TRBV2, the J gene TRBJ1-5; no firm D call. Germline CDR1 reads SNHLY; CDR2 reads FYNNEI. Trimming left V 3 bases short and J 11 bases short, with 23 bases between. CDR3 size: 16 residues. CDR3 region: CASSERVVATRTAQHF. CDR3 coding DNA: TGTGCCAGCAGTGAGCGGGTAGTTGCCACTAGAACAGCCCAGCATTTT.

The CDR3 nucleotides read TGTGCCAGCAAAAGCGACACGAATTCACCCCTCCACTTT. Its translation is CASKSDTNSPLHF. The chain combines TRBV28 with TRBJ1-6; no definite D call. Looked up from germline, CDR1 is MDHEN and CDR2 is SYDVKM. This CDR3 comprises 13 residues. The ends were cut back, 7 bases at V and 7 bases at J, with 11 bases in the middle.

This clone came up a few times. Other DNA sequences in this specimen translate into the identical CDR3. The chain uses TRBV7-2 and TRBJ1-2; 7 positions match TRBD1. The CDR3 runs to 13 residues. The germline gives CDR1 SGHTA, CDR2 FQGNSA. Trimming took 5 bases from V and 2 from J; bases not matched to a gene: 2. The CDR3 nucleotides read TGTGCCAGCAGCCCGGACAGGAACTATGGCTACACCTTC. Protein product: CASSPDRNYGYTF. The full variable domain, completed using reference TRBV7-2 and TRBJ1-2, is GAGVSQSPSNKVTEKGKDVELRCDPISGHTALYWYRQSLGQGLEFLIYFQGNSAPDKSGLPSDRFSAERTGGSVSTLTIQRTQQEDSAVYLCASSPDRNYGYTFGSGTRLTVV.